Listed here are 28 T cell receptor beta chains from one sample, sequenced in a study of cytomegalovirus exposure and HLA in healthy donors. The PCR had 60 Vbeta and 13 Jbeta primers. Repertoires were generated with immunoSEQ multiplex PCR, while TCRdb's copy carries only in-frame clones and drops some. This repertoire shows over 200,000 clones, 80% to 90% found once; its top ten account for 0.9% to 1.1%. The sequenced sample was PBMCs. Receptors were obtained from a woman aged 18-30 years in good health and CMV-seronegative.

The sample holds one count of this clone. J is TRBJ1-2 and V is TRBV19; D is unresolved. V was pared by 4 bases and J by 5 bases, with 14 bases between. The CDR3 runs 14 residues. Germline CDR1 is LNHDA and CDR2 is SQIVND (reference sequence). CDR3 amino acids: CASSTGPRTYGYTF. As DNA, the CDR3 is TGTGCCAGTAGTACCGGTCCGCGGACTTATGGCTACACCTTC.

The CDR3: CASSHLQHYTGELFF. Written as DNA, the CDR3 is TGCGCCAGCAGCCATTTACAGCATTACACCGGGGAGCTGTTTTTT. V gene TRBV4-1 combines with J gene TRBJ2-2; D is ambiguous. CDR1 is MGHRA, CDR2 YSYEKL, per germline. V dropped 3 bases and J dropped 3 bases, with 11 bases sitting between them. The CDR3 is 15 amino acids.

V usage is TRBV12-5 and J usage is TRBJ1-3; 7 nucleotides line up with TRBD1. V shed 5 bases and J 10 bases; nucleotides not matched to a gene: 17. The length of the CDR3 is 16 residues. Germline values: CDR1 LGHNT, CDR2 FRNRAP. The CDR3 DNA sequence: TGTGCTAGTGGTCCAGAGAAGACAGGGTACCAAGGGACCATATATTTT. Amino acids: CASGPEKTGYQGTIYF. The entire variable domain, with the rest obtained from reference TRBV12-5 and TRBJ1-3, is as follows: DARVTQTPRHKVTEMGQEVTMRCQPILGHNTVFWYRQTMMQGLELLAYFRNRAPLDDSGMPKDRFSAEMPDATLATLKIQPSEPRDSAVYFCASGPEKTGYQGTIYFGEGSWLTVV.

The genes are TRBV7-2 and TRBJ2-1; 8 nucleotides match TRBD2. V dropped 2 bases and J dropped 4; count of bases not matched to a gene: 4. The CDR3 runs 15 residues. Germline-derived CDR1 and CDR2 are SGHTA and FQGNSA. CDR3 residues: CASSLTAGVYNEQFF. The CDR3 DNA is TGTGCCAGCAGCTTAACAGCGGGAGTATACAATGAGCAGTTCTTC.

In its sample, this clone was seen a few times. The conserved final phenylalanine or tryptophan is absent from the CDR3, which likely points to a read error. The DNA is omitted, as the CDR3 cannot be located on it reliably, and the CDR3 follows TCRdb's listing. The chain's CDR3 is CSVELGRV. The rearrangement joins TRBV29-1 to TRBJ1-1; the table calls TRBD1, which could not be checked here. The length of the CDR3 is 8 amino acids, counting both ends. Germline loops: CDR1 SQVTM, CDR2 ANQGSEA.

The chain employs TRBV7-2 and TRBJ2-7; 10 bases map to TRBD2. Germline V gene sequence: CDR1 SGHTA, CDR2 FQGNSA. The junction had 10 bases not matched to a gene; V was cut back by 1 base and J by 4 bases. CDR3 length equals 17 residues. The CDR3 bases are TGTGCCAGCAGCTTAGGGGGCAGCGGGGGGGCTCTTTACGAGCAGTACTTC. Its protein product is CASSLGGSGGALYEQYF.

As to this clone: Other DNA sequences within the sample encode an identical CDR3. The V call is TRBV4-1, the J call TRBJ2-7; no clear D gene. Germline V gene data show CDR1 as MGHRA and CDR2 as YSYEKL. The ends were cut back, 0 bases at V and 3 bases at J, with 3 bases in the middle. This CDR3 has 12 amino acids. The CDR3: CASSQDSYEQYF. The CDR3, as DNA: TGCGCCAGCAGCCAAGATAGCTACGAGCAGTACTTC.

V gene TRBV30 combines with J gene TRBJ1-1; D is undetermined. CDR3 length: 11 amino acids. The V and J ends lost 4 bases and 1 base respectively, with 4 bases between them. Germline V lookup: CDR1 GTSNPN, CDR2 SVGIG (reference sequence). The CDR3 nucleotides read TGTGCCTGGAACAGGAACACTGAAGCTTTCTTT. Protein: CAWNRNTEAFF.

CDR3 in DNA: TGCGCCAGCAGCTTTAATCCCGGGGGCACAGATACGCAGTATTTT. Translating gives CASSFNPGGTDTQYF. This sequence joins TRBV5-1 and TRBJ2-3, with TRBD2 as a possible D gene (5 bases). Germline V gene data show CDR1 as SGHRS and CDR2 as YFSETQ. Trimming cost V 2 bases and J 1 base, with 11 bases left between them. The CDR3 runs to 15 residues. Complete variable domain (other parts from reference TRBV5-1 and TRBJ2-3): KAGVTQTPRYLIKTRGQQVTLSCSPISGHRSVSWYQQTPGQGLQFLFEYFSETQRNKGNFPGRFSGRQFSNSRSEMNVSTLELGDSALYLCASSFNPGGTDTQYFGPGTRLTVL.

This clone was detected once. The chain links TRBV9 to TRBJ1-4; TRBD1 is a possible D gene (6 bases). V was shortened by 8 bases and J by 7 bases, with 15 bases between the two germline ends. CDR1 is SGDLS, CDR2 YYNGEE, per germline. CDR3 length equals 13 residues. CDR3 sequence: CARRTGYGEKLFF. The DNA of the CDR3 is TGTGCCAGACGAACAGGGTACGGTGAAAAACTGTTTTTT.

The chain combines TRBV5-4 with TRBJ2-3; TRBD1 matches at 8 bases. The V gene end was trimmed by 4 bases and the J gene end by 1 base; junction bases not matched to a gene: 8. In germline, CDR1 is SGHNT, CDR2 YYREEE (reference sequence). The CDR3 length is 16 residues. The CDR3 loop is CASSAQTGAGTDTQYF. CDR3 DNA sequence: TGTGCCAGCAGCGCCCAGACAGGGGCCGGCACAGATACGCAGTATTTT.

This clone has a handful of counts. This sequence joins TRBV27 and TRBJ2-2; D possibly corresponds to TRBD2 (6 bases). Trimming stripped 3 bases from V and 7 bases from J, with 18 bases between. This CDR3 spans 16 amino acids. Germline V gives CDR1 MNHEY, CDR2 SMNVEV (reference sequence). This chain's CDR3 is CASSFLSGRRNGELFF. The DNA for the CDR3 is TGTGCCAGCAGTTTTTTGTCGGGGAGGAGAAACGGGGAGCTGTTTTTT.

The chain joins TRBV5-4 to TRBJ2-5; TRBD1 matches at 7 bases. Germline loops: CDR1 SGHNT, CDR2 YYREEE (reference sequence). The CDR3 runs to 13 residues. The junction had 5 bases not matched to a gene; V was cut back by 4 bases and J by 5 bases. CDR3 sequence (DNA): TGTGCCAGCAGCCCAGACAGGGCGGAGACCCAGTACTTC. Protein: CASSPDRAETQYF. Full variable domain (missing parts from reference TRBV5-4 and TRBJ2-5): ETGVTQSPTHLIKTRGQQVTLRCSSQSGHNTVSWYQQALGQGPQFIFQYYREEENGRGNFPPRFSGLQFPNYSSELNVNALELDDSALYLCASSPDRAETQYFGPGTRLLVL.

The gene calls are TRBV7-9 and TRBJ2-3; D might be TRBD2 (6 bases). Germline lookup yields CDR1 SEHNR and CDR2 FQNEAQ (reference sequence). The ends were cut back, 6 bases at V and 8 bases at J, with 18 bases in the middle. The CDR3 consists of 14 residues. CDR3 DNA sequence: TGTGCCAGCAGGGGGGACTCGGCTTCGGTTACGCAGTATTTT. Translating gives CASRGDSASVTQYF.

In nucleotides, the CDR3 is TGTGCCAGCAGCCCAGGTGGACAGGGTGAAAAACTGTTTTTT. This sequence encodes CASSPGGQGEKLFF. The chain has TRBV9 and TRBJ1-4; 8 nucleotides align to TRBD1. The V gene end was trimmed by 4 bases and the J gene end by 7 bases; junction bases not matched to a gene: 6. CDR3 length: 14 residues. Germline V gene data show CDR1 as SGDLS and CDR2 as YYNGEE.

The V gene is TRBV9, the J gene TRBJ1-3, with 7 bases identical to TRBD1. J gave up 0 bases and V 5 bases, and 5 bases lay outside the gene matches. CDR1 and CDR2 (germline): SGDLS, YYNGEE. The length of the CDR3 is 15 residues. The CDR3 DNA sequence: TGTGCCAGCAGTCCAGGGACAGTCTCTGGAAACACCATATATTTT. Residues: CASSPGTVSGNTIYF. The complete variable domain, with remaining parts taken from reference TRBV9 and TRBJ1-3, reads DSGVTQTPKHLITATGQRVTLRCSPRSGDLSVYWYQQSLDQGLQFLIQYYNGEERAKGNILERFSAQQFPDLHSELNLSSLELGDSALYFCASSPGTVSGNTIYFGEGSWLTVV.

This chain links TRBV9 with TRBJ2-3, with D maybe TRBD1 (6 bases). This CDR3 comprises 16 residues. Germline-derived CDR1 and CDR2 are SGDLS and YYNGEE. V was cut by 4 bases and J by 0 bases, with 15 bases left in between. The CDR3 loop is CASSLRGRGSTDTQYF. The CDR3 DNA sequence: TGTGCCAGCAGCCTGAGGGGCAGGGGAAGCACAGATACGCAGTATTTT. The full variable domain, in which reference TRBV9 and TRBJ2-3 provide the parts outside the CDR3, is DSGVTQTPKHLITATGQRVTLRCSPRSGDLSVYWYQQSLDQGLQFLIQYYNGEERAKGNILERFSAQQFPDLHSELNLSSLELGDSALYFCASSLRGRGSTDTQYFGPGTRLTVL.

The sample holds one count of this clone. The rearrangement uses TRBV10-2 and TRBJ1-6, with D possibly being TRBD1 (6 bases). The V gene lost 6 bases and the J gene lost 10 bases, with 19 bases spanning the gap. The CDR3 runs 15 residues. Germline assignment: CDR1 WSHSY and CDR2 SAAADI. CDR3 sequence: CASRGTGTVGSPLHF. The CDR3 DNA sequence: TGCGCCAGCAGGGGTACAGGGACGGTTGGATCACCCCTCCACTTT.

The V and J genes are TRBV19 and TRBJ1-4; D may be TRBD1 (5 bases). V was pared by 5 bases and J by 2 bases, with 12 bases between. The CDR3 runs 15 residues. Germline values: CDR1 LNHDA, CDR2 SQIVND (reference sequence). CDR3 amino acids: CASSPWGRTNEKLFF. CDR3 DNA sequence: TGTGCCAGTAGTCCTTGGGGGAGGACTAATGAAAAACTGTTTTTT. Combining the CDR3 with reference TRBV19 and TRBJ1-4 gives the whole variable domain DGGITQSPKYLFRKEGQNVTLSCEQNLNHDAMYWYRQDPGQGLRLIYYSQIVNDFQKGDIAEGYSVSREKKESFPLTVTSAQKNPTAFYLCASSPWGRTNEKLFFGSGTQLSVL.

The chain couples TRBV6-1 to TRBJ1-1, with D tentatively TRBD1 (5 bases). Trimming cost V 6 bases and J 6 bases, with 20 bases left between them. The germline V gene encodes CDR1 MNHNS and CDR2 SASEGT. The CDR3 covers 15 residues. The CDR3 spells CASRNSPLGGAEAFF. The CDR3 DNA follows: TGTGCCAGCAGGAACAGTCCCCTCGGGGGGGCTGAAGCTTTCTTT.

This chain's CDR3 is CASRDIRATGELFF. As DNA, the CDR3 is TGTGCCAGCAGGGACATTCGGGCCACCGGGGAGCTGTTTTTT. This chain links TRBV21-1 with TRBJ2-2; the DNA was not used to check the table's D call, TRBD1. TRBV21-1 is designated a pseudogene. CDR3 size: 14 residues.

There are a few counts of this clone. The V gene is TRBV15, the J gene TRBJ2-3; TRBD2 aligns across 7 bases. Germline CDR1 reads LNHNV; CDR2 reads YYDKDF (reference sequence). Losses at the gene ends were 3 bases for V and 6 bases for J; bases not matched to a gene: 6. The CDR3 is 14 residues long. DNA for the CDR3: TGTGCCACCAGCAGGAGGGAGGGTCAGGATACGCAGTATTTT. It specifies CATSRREGQDTQYF.

V and J are TRBV19 and TRBJ2-7; 8 bases are shared with TRBD1. V gave up 5 bases and J gave up 3 bases; unmatched junction bases: 12. The germline V gene has CDR1 LNHDA and CDR2 SQIVND (reference sequence). This CDR3 has 16 amino acids. The DNA for the CDR3 is TGTGCCAGTAGTGACACCTCCAGGGGGCGATTCTACGAGCAGTACTTC. Translated: CASSDTSRGRFYEQYF.

This rearrangement joins TRBV18 to TRBJ1-1; TRBD1 aligns across 7 bases. Germline-derived CDR1 and CDR2 are KGHSH and LQKENI. J lost 5 bases, V lost 2 bases, and 14 bases had no gene match. The CDR3 runs to 17 residues. DNA of the CDR3: TGTGCCAGCTCACCAACGTCAGGGGGATTGGGAAGGACTGAAGCTTTCTTT. This translates into CASSPTSGGLGRTEAFF.

This clone appeared once. The CDR3 region has the DNA TGTGCCAGCAGCTTAGGCGGGGGGACATTTAGACCGAACACCGGGGAGCTGTTTTTT. It specifies CASSLGGGTFRPNTGELFF. The J gene is TRBJ2-2, the V gene TRBV11-3, with 8 bases identical to TRBD2. After removal of 1 base from V and 0 bases from J, the junction contained 10 bases not matched to a gene. Germline V CDR1 and CDR2: SGHNT, YENEEA. CDR3 length equals 19 residues.

The chain carries TRBV7-9 and TRBJ2-1; the D gene is possibly TRBD2 (5 bases). Germline V CDR1 and CDR2: SEHNR, FQNEAQ (reference sequence). V shed 6 bases and J shed 5 bases, with 23 bases lying between them. This CDR3 region has 17 residues. CDR3 nucleotide sequence: TGTGCCAGCAGATATCCCCGGGGTCTATCTCCGCACAATGAGCAGTTCTTC. As protein: CASRYPRGLSPHNEQFF.

A single count supports this clone. The junction shows a germline mismatch at one end, possibly a read error. This chain links TRBV4-3 with TRBJ2-1; TRBD2 matches at 11 bases. CDR1 is LGHNA, CDR2 YSLEER, per germline. The CDR3 is 15 amino acids. CDR3 sequence: CTSSLGLAGGGEQFF. DNA of the CDR3: TGCACCAGCAGTCTCGGACTAGCGGGCGGTGGTGAGCAGTTCTTC.

The V and J genes are TRBV7-9 and TRBJ2-7, with D possibly TRBD1 on 6 matching bases. From germline, CDR1 is SEHNR and CDR2 FQNEAQ (reference sequence). V shed 5 bases and J shed 3 bases, with 11 bases lying between them. CDR3 length: 13 residues. The CDR3 loop is CASSQGHLYEQYF. The CDR3 region has the DNA TGTGCCAGCAGCCAGGGACACCTCTACGAGCAGTACTTC.